The 10 T cell receptor beta chains presented below share a single source sample, sequenced in a study of blood T cell repertoires in COVID-19 (dated by TCRdb to the early 2020s). Library preparation employed the immunoSEQ multiplex PCR assay. Imported from immuneACCESS, the table was reduced by TCRdb to in-frame sequences with V and J called. These copies leave out some clones; in studies compared against another copy, an unresolved V gene accounts for under half, and the cause of the remainder is not known. For this sample the table gives 150,000 or so clones, of which more than 75% were detected only once. The biggest ten clones account for 12% to 15% of the sample. Sequenced input: peripheral blood. Receptors originate from a human donor with acute or convalescent COVID-19. The donor label of this sample is uncertain.

This clone has just one count. J is TRBJ2-2 and V is TRBV7-9; D not certain. Trimming shortened V by 2 bases and J by 5 bases, and 9 bases separated the two germline ends. The CDR3 totals 14 residues. The germline V gene encodes CDR1 SEHNR and CDR2 FQNEAQ (reference sequence). CDR3 sequence: CASSLFMRTGELFF. CDR3 DNA sequence: TGTGCCAGCAGCTTATTTATGCGGACCGGGGAGCTGTTTTTT.

There are a few counts of this clone. V is TRBV18 and J is TRBJ1-1; tentative D call: TRBD1 (5 bases). The CDR3 is 12 residues long. Germline assignment: CDR1 KGHSH and CDR2 LQKENI. V shed 4 bases and J shed 4 bases, with 7 bases lying between them. The CDR3 nucleotides read TGTGCCAGCTCACGAGACAGCACTGAAGCTTTCTTT. Its translation: CASSRDSTEAFF.

In this sample, this clone turned up a few times. The gene calls are TRBV19 and TRBJ1-5, with no clear D. This CDR3 contains 14 residues. V was clipped by 7 bases and J by 0 bases, with 10 bases between them. CDR1 and CDR2 from the germline V gene are LNHDA and SQIVND (reference sequence). The CDR3 nucleotides read TGTGCCAGTAAAGGACTCTATAGCAATCAGCCCCAGCATTTT. Residues: CASKGLYSNQPQHF.

The chain couples TRBV25-1 to TRBJ1-1; D gene ambiguous. Trimming took 7 bases from V and 1 from J, leaving 10 bases between them. Germline loops: CDR1 MGHDK, CDR2 SYGVNS. The CDR3 covers 13 residues. The CDR3 DNA is TGTGCCAGCACCAGGTCCAGGAACACTGAAGCTTTCTTT. It specifies CASTRSRNTEAFF. Complete variable domain (other parts from reference TRBV25-1 and TRBJ1-1): EADIYQTPRYLVIGTGKKITLECSQTMGHDKMYWYQQDPGMELHLIHYSYGVNSTEKGDLSSESTVSRIRTEHFPLTLESARPSHTSQYLCASTRSRNTEAFFGQGTRLTVV.

This clone has a single count. The rearrangement uses TRBV7-2 and TRBJ2-7, with TRBD2 identical over 8 bases. With 4 bases clipped from V and 8 bases from J, the junction kept 10 bases outside the gene matches. The CDR3 extends over 14 amino acids. Germline-derived CDR1 and CDR2 are SGHTA and FQGNSA. The CDR3: CASSSSGAGGQQYF. Here the CDR3 DNA reads TGTGCCAGCAGCTCCTCGGGGGCGGGGGGACAGCAGTACTTC.

The chain carries TRBV28 and TRBJ1-1; TRBD1 is a possible D gene (5 bases). Trimming took off 3 bases at V and 1 base at J, with 15 bases between the two ends. This CDR3 region has 16 residues. Germline CDR1 reads MDHEN; CDR2 reads SYDVKM. The CDR3 DNA sequence: TGTGCCAGCAGTTTCCCTACAGGTGGCGGGAACACTGAAGCTTTCTTT. Protein product: CASSFPTGGGNTEAFF.

The CDR3 region has the DNA TGCGCCAGCAGCTTTGCCGGGACTAGCGGTACAGATACGCAGTATTTT. Protein: CASSFAGTSGTDTQYF. The V and J genes are TRBV5-1 and TRBJ2-3; the match to TRBD2 covers 11 bases. Germline CDR1 and CDR2: SGHRS and YFSETQ. V shed 2 bases, J shed 3 bases, and the junction held 5 bases outside the gene matches. The CDR3 sequence is 16 residues long. Supplemented by reference TRBV5-1 and TRBJ2-3, the full variable domain reads KAGVTQTPRYLIKTRGQQVTLSCSPISGHRSVSWYQQTPGQGLQFLFEYFSETQRNKGNFPGRFSGRQFSNSRSEMNVSTLELGDSALYLCASSFAGTSGTDTQYFGPGTRLTVL.

The sample holds a few counts of this clone. The chain recombines TRBV30 with TRBJ1-1; D is unclear. V dropped 0 bases and J dropped 1 base, with 9 bases sitting between them. CDR1 GTSNPN and CDR2 SVGIG come from the germline V gene (reference sequence). The CDR3 is 14 amino acids. The CDR3 sequence: CAWSVLTGNTEAFF. CDR3 nucleotides: TGTGCCTGGAGTGTACTTACTGGGAACACTGAAGCTTTCTTT.

The V and J genes are TRBV4-1 and TRBJ1-5, with no clear D. V lost 0 bases, J lost 0 bases, and 9 bases lay in between. The CDR3 sequence is 16 residues long. Germline assignment: CDR1 MGHRA and CDR2 YSYEKL. The CDR3 nucleotides are TGCGCCAGCAGCCAAGATCAGTCTAGTAGCAATCAGCCCCAGCATTTT. This translates into CASSQDQSSSNQPQHF.

Details on this clone: The junction departs from germline at one end; a sequencing error may be responsible. The chain carries TRBV7-2 and TRBJ1-5; no clear D gene. The germline CDR1 and CDR2 sequences are SGHTA and FQGNSA. The CDR3 totals 13 residues. The CDR3 DNA is TGTGCCAGCAGCTTAGGACAAGCTCAGGCCCAGCATTTT. This codes for CASSLGQAQAQHF.